This TCR beta chain was captured by sequencing in a study of cytomegalovirus exposure and HLA in healthy donors. The study's findings and limits: Indistinguishable V segments such as TRBV6-2 and TRBV6-3 were excluded. Reports showed the classifier diagnosing cytomegalovirus status with high specificity and sensitivity. Analyses of presence and absence presupposed an approximately uniform sequencing depth across donors. Among immune exposure information, only CMV serostatus was available.

This clone was detected a few times. Its antigen is unknown. Trimming pared 2 bases from V and 7 bases from J, leaving 6 bases between. The germline V gene encodes CDR1 MRHNA and CDR2 SNTAGT. The CDR3 covers 12 residues. The PCR was carried out with 60 Vbeta primers and 13 Jbeta primers. Profiled with immunoSEQ multiplex PCR; TCRdb holds only in-frame clones, not every one. Here the sample spans about 160,000 clones, over 80% being singletons. J is TRBJ1-5 and V is TRBV6-4, with TRBD1 as a possible D gene (5 bases). The receptor's source is a woman in her 50s in good health and CMV-seropositive. The specimen was PBMCs. This CDR3 reads CASSDQGQPQHF. CDR3 DNA sequence: TGTGCCAGCAGTGACCAGGGACAGCCCCAGCATTTT.